These T cell receptor beta chains were read from a single sample in a study of OX40 agonist ivuxolimab in advanced cancers. Only in-frame clones appear in the TCRdb table, and some are missing; sequencing was by immunoSEQ multiplex PCR. The table includes roughly 80,000 clones, about 92% detected once. This specimen consisted of CD4+ or CD8+ T cells sorted from blood, obtained in a trial of the OX40 agonist ivuxolimab. The receptors stem from an adult with an advanced solid tumor such as melanoma, head and neck, liver or kidney cancer. CDR3s include the opening cysteine and the closing phenylalanine or tryptophan. The D gene is left open where the match is weak.

>NA|TRBV11-2|TRBJ2-7
TGTGCCAGCAGCTACCTTAGCTACGAGCAGTACTTC
CASSYLSYEQYF
>TRBD2|TRBV7-2|TRBJ2-3
TGTGCCAGCAGCCCCCAGGGACTAGCGGGGGACTACACAGATACGCAGTATTTT
CASSPQGLAGDYTDTQYF
>NA|TRBV7-6|TRBJ2-7
TGTGCCAGCAGCTTAGGTTCGGGTCGTACGGTGGTTGGGAACGAGCAGTACTTC
CASSLGSGRTVVGNEQYF
>TRBD1|TRBV5-4|TRBJ1-6
TGTGCCAGCAGCTCGGGGACAGGGGGTGGTTCACCCCTCCACTTT
CASSSGTGGGSPLHF
>TRBD1|TRBV13|TRBJ1-1
TGTGCCAGCAGCGCAGACAGGGAGAACACTGAAGCTTTCTTT
CASSADRENTEAFF
>NA|TRBV7-2|TRBJ1-3
TGTGCCAGCAGCCCCCTGGTCGGCCCCTACTCTGGAAACACCATATATTTT
CASSPLVGPYSGNTIYF
>NA|TRBV9|TRBJ2-3
TGTGCCAGCAGCGTAGATCTAGAACGCACAGATACGCAGTATTTT
CASSVDLERTDTQYF
>NA|TRBV6-1|TRBJ2-7
TGTGCCAGCGGTCCAGGCGGTTACTACGAGCAGTACTTC
CASGPGGYYEQYF
>NA|TRBV6-6|TRBJ2-3
TGTGCCAGCAGTTACTCGAGCGGCGATACGCAGTATTTT
CASSYSSGDTQYF
>NA|TRBV7-9|TRBJ1-1
TGTGCCAGCAGCTTAGAGGGACATTTGAACACTGAAGCTTTCTTT
CASSLEGHLNTEAFF
>TRBD1|TRBV6-6|TRBJ1-2
TGTGCCAGCAGTTACGAGAGGGGTATGGACAGGGACCCCTACACCTTC
CASSYERGMDRDPYTF
>NA|TRBV6-1|TRBJ2-1
TGTGCCAGCAGGCCACTAGGTGAGCAGTTCTTC
CASRPLGEQFF
>TRBD2|TRBV4-3|TRBJ2-3
TGCGCCAGCAGCCAAGATCTGACTAGCGGGAGCACAGATACGCAGTATTTT
CASSQDLTSGSTDTQYF
>NA|TRBV4-1|TRBJ2-2
TGCGCCAGCAGCCACCAACTTGCCCGCACCGGGGAGCTGTTTTTT
CASSHQLARTGELFF
>NA|TRBV19|TRBJ2-7
TGTGCCAGTAGTATTGGGGCTACCTCCTACGAGCAGTACTTC
CASSIGATSYEQYF